The table lists the clone carrying this T cell receptor beta chain with many counts. Assembly of TCR beta libraries relied on iRepertoire HTBI primers together with Arm-PCR of CDR3 regions. TCRdb independently ran MiXCR on the multiplex PCR reads; one entry per CDR3 protein. Among about 400,000 distinct CDR3 sequences listed, roughly 16% were seen once. The sample is drawn from a study of regulatory T cells in long-lasting Graves disease. Germline V gene sequence: CDR1 SEHNR, CDR2 FQNEAQ (reference sequence). Trimming stripped 5 bases from V and 2 bases from J, with 15 bases between. The CDR3 is 15 residues long. The time point is: newly diagnosed GD, antithyroid drugs for less than 3 months. Scientists built the TCR library using RNA that was extracted from PBMCs. These data were also reused for a study on T cells in Graves' hyperthyroidism and ophthalmopathy. That report adds: Hyperthyroidism of Graves' type that showed no ophthalmopathy progression within 18 months was stable.

The chain uses TRBV7-9 and TRBJ1-2; D is possibly TRBD1 (6 bases). This receptor was taken from a woman under 30 with Graves disease. Sequences were derived from peripheral blood mononuclear cells (PBMCs), sampled at new diagnosis, from a patient treated with antithyroid drugs. CDR3: CASSPTGAGNYGYTF. The CDR3 coding sequence is TGTGCCAGCAGCCCCACGGGGGCGGGAAACTATGGCTACACCTTC. The whole variable domain, remainder taken from reference TRBV7-9 and TRBJ1-2, is DTGVSQNPRHKITKRGQNVTFRCDPISEHNRLYWYRQTLGQGPEFLTYFQNEAQLEKSRLLSDRFSAERPKGSFSTLEIQRTEQGDSAMYLCASSPTGAGNYGYTFGSGTRLTVV.